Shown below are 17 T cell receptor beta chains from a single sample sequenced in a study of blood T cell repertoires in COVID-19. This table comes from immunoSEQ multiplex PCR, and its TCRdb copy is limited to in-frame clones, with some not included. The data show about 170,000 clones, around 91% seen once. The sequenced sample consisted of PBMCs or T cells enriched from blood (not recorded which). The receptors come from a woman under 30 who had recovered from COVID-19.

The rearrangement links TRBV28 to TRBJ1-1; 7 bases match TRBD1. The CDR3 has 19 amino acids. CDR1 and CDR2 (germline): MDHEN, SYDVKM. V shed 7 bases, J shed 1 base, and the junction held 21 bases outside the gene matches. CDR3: CASNAILVTPTGWNTEAFF. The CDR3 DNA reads TGTGCCAGCAACGCTATCCTCGTGACACCGACAGGGTGGAACACTGAAGCTTTCTTT.

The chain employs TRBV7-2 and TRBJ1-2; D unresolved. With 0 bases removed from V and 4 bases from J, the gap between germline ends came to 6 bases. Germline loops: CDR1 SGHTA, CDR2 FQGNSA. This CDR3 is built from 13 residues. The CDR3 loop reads CASSLAGPYGYTF. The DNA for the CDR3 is TGTGCCAGCAGCTTAGCGGGCCCCTATGGCTACACCTTC. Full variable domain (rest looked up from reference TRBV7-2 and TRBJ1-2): GAGVSQSPSNKVTEKGKDVELRCDPISGHTALYWYRQSLGQGLEFLIYFQGNSAPDKSGLPSDRFSAERTGGSVSTLTIQRTQQEDSAVYLCASSLAGPYGYTFGSGTRLTVV.

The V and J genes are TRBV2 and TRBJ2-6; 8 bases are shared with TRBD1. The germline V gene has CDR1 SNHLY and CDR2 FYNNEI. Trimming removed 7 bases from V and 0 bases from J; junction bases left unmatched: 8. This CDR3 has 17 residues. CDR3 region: CASISWTGPSGANVLTF. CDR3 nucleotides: TGTGCCAGCATTTCCTGGACAGGGCCCTCTGGGGCCAACGTCCTGACTTTC. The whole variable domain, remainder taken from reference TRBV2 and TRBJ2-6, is EPEVTQTPSHQVTQMGQEVILRCVPISNHLYFYWYRQILGQKVEFLVSFYNNEISEKSEIFDDQFSVERPDGSNFTLKIRSTKLEDSAMYFCASISWTGPSGANVLTFGAGSRLTVL.

The CDR3 region has the DNA TGTGCCAGCACCGGACTAGCGGGAGCTTACACAGATACGCAGTATTTT. Translating gives CASTGLAGAYTDTQYF. This rearrangement joins TRBV6-6 to TRBJ2-3; TRBD2 agrees at 13 bases. CDR3 length: 16 amino acids. Trimming cost V 7 bases and J 2 bases; bases outside gene matches: 6. Germline CDR1 is MNHNY and CDR2 is SVGAGI (reference sequence).

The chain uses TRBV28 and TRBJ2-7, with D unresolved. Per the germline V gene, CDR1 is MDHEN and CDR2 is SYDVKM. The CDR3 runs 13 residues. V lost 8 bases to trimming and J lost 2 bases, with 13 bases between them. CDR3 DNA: TGTGCCAGCGGCCCAGGTTCCCCCTACGAGCAGTACTTC. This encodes CASGPGSPYEQYF. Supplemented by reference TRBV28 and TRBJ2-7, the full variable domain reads DVKVTQSSRYLVKRTGEKVFLECVQDMDHENMFWYRQDPGLGLRLIYFSYDVKMKEKGDIPEGYSVSREKKERFSLILESASTNQTSMYLCASGPGSPYEQYFGPGTRLTVT.

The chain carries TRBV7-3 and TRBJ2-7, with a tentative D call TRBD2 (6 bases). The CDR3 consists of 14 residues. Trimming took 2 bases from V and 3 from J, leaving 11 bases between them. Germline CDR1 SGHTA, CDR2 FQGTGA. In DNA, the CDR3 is TGTGCCAGCAGCTTAGGCGGGAATGGCTACGAGCAGTACTTC. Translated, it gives CASSLGGNGYEQYF.

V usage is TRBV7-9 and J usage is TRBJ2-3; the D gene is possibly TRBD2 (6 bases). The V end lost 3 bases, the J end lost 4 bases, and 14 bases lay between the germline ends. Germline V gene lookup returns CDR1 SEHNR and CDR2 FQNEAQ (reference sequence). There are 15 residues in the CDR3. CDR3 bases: TGTGCCAGCAGCTTCGGCGGGGCACCCCCAGATACGCAGTATTTT. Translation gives CASSFGGAPPDTQYF.

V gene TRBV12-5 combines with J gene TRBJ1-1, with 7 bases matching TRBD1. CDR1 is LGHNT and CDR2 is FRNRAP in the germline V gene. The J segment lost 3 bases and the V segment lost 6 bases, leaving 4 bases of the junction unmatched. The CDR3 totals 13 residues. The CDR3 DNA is TGTGCTAGTGGCCGAGGGACAGACACTGAAGCTTTCTTT. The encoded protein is CASGRGTDTEAFF.

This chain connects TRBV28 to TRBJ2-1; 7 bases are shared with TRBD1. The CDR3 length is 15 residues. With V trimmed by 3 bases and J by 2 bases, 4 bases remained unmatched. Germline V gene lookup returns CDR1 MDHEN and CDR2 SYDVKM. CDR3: CASSFEGAAYNEQFF. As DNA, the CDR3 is TGTGCCAGCAGTTTTGAGGGGGCAGCCTACAATGAGCAGTTCTTC.

The CDR3 bases are TGTGCCAGCAGTTCAGCCGGGGGGACCACCTACGAGCAGTACTTC. Its protein is CASSSAGGTTYEQYF. The chain recombines TRBV27 with TRBJ2-7; TRBD2 aligns across 7 bases. V lost 4 bases, J lost 2 bases, and 8 bases stayed unmatched. Germline V lookup: CDR1 MNHEY, CDR2 SMNVEV (reference sequence). The CDR3 runs to 15 residues.

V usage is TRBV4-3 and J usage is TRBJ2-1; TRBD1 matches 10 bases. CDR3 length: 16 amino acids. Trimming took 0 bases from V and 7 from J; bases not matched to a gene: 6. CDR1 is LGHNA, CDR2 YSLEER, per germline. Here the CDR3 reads CASSQDTGQGGNEQFF. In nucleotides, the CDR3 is TGCGCCAGCAGCCAAGATACCGGACAGGGGGGGAATGAGCAGTTCTTC.

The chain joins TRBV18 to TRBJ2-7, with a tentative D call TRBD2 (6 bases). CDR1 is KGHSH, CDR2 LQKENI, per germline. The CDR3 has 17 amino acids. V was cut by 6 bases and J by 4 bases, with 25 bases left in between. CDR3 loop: CASSVRGGAHSLYEQYF. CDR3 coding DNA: TGTGCCAGCTCGGTGCGTGGAGGGGCCCACTCTCTATACGAGCAGTACTTC.

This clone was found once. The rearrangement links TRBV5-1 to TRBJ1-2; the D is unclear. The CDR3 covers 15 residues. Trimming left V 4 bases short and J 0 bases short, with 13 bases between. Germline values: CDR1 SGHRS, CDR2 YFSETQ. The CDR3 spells CASSDRTPSNYGYTF. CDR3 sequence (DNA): TGCGCCAGCAGCGATCGGACTCCGTCTAACTATGGCTACACCTTC.

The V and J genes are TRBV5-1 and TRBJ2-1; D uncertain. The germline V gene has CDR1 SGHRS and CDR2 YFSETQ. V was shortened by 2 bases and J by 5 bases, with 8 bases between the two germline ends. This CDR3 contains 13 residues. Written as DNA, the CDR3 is TGCGCCAGCAGCTTCTGGCCGAACAATGAGCAGTTCTTC. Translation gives CASSFWPNNEQFF.

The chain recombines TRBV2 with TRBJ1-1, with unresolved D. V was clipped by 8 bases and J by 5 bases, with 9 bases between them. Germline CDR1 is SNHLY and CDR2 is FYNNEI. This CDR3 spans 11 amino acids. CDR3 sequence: CASQRDTEAFF. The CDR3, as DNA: TGTGCCAGCCAGCGGGATACTGAAGCTTTCTTT.

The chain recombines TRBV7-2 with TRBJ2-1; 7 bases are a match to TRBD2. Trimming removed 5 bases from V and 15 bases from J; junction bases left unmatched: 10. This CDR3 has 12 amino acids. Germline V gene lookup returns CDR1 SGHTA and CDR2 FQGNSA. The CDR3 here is CASSLGLGFRFF. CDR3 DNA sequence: TGTGCCAGCAGCCTTGGACTAGGATTTAGGTTCTTC.

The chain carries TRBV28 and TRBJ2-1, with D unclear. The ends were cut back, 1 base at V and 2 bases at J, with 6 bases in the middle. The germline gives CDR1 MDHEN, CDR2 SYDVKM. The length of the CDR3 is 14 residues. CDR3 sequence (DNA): TGTGCCAGCAGTTTATTTGCAGCCTACAATGAGCAGTTCTTC. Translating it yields CASSLFAAYNEQFF.